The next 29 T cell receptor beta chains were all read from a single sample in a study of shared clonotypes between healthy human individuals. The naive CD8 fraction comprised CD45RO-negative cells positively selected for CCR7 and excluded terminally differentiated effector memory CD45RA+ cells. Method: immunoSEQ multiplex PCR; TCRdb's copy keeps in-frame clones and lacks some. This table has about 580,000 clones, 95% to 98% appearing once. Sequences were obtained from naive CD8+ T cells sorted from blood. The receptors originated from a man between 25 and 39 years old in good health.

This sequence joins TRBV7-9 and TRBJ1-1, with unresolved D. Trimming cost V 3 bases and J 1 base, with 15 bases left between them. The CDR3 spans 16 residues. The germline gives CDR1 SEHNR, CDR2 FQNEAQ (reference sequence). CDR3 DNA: TGTGCCAGCAGCTTCCCCGTGACTATAAAGAACACTGAAGCTTTCTTT. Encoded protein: CASSFPVTIKNTEAFF. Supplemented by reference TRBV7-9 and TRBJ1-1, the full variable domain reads DTGVSQNPRHKITKRGQNVTFRCDPISEHNRLYWYRQTLGQGPEFLTYFQNEAQLEKSRLLSDRFSAERPKGSFSTLEIQRTEQGDSAMYLCASSFPVTIKNTEAFFGQGTRLTVV.

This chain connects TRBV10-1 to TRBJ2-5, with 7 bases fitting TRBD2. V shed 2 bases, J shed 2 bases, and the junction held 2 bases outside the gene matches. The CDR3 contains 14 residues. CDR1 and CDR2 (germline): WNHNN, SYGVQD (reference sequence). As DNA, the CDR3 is TGCGCCAGCAGTGAGGGACTAGTACAAGAGACCCAGTACTTC. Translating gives CASSEGLVQETQYF.

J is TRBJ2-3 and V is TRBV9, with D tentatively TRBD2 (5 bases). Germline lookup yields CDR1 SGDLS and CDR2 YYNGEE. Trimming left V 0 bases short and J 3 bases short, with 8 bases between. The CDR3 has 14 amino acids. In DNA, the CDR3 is TGTGCCAGCAGCGTAGGTCGGGAAACAGATACGCAGTATTTT. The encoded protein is CASSVGRETDTQYF.

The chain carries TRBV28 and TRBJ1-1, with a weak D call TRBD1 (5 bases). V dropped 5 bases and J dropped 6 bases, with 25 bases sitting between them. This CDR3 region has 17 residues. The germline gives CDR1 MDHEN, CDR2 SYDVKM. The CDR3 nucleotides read TGTGCCAGCAGTAACTCTTCAGGTTGGGGGATGGGGTCTGAAGCTTTCTTT. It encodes CASSNSSGWGMGSEAFF.

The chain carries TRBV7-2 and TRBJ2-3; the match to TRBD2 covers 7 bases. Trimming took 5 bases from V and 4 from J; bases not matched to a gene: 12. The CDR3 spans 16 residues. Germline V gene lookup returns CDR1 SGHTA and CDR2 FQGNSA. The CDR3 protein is CASSPPPGGGPDTQYF. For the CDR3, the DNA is TGTGCCAGCAGCCCCCCCCCGGGGGGAGGTCCAGATACGCAGTATTTT. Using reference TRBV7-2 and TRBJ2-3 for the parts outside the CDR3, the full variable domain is GAGVSQSPSNKVTEKGKDVELRCDPISGHTALYWYRQSLGQGLEFLIYFQGNSAPDKSGLPSDRFSAERTGGSVSTLTIQRTQQEDSAVYLCASSPPPGGGPDTQYFGPGTRLTVL.

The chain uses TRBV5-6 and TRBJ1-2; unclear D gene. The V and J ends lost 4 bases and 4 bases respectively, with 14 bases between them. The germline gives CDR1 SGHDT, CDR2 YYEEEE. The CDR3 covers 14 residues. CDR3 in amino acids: CASSVGGQIYGYTF. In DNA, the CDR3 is TGTGCCAGCAGCGTGGGAGGGCAGATCTATGGCTACACCTTC.

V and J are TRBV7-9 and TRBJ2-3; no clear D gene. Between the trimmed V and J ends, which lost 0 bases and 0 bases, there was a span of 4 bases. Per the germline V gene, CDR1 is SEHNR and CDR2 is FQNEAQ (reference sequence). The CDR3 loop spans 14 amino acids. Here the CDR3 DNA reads TGTGCCAGCAGCTTAGCCAGGAGCACAGATACGCAGTATTTT. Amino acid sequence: CASSLARSTDTQYF.

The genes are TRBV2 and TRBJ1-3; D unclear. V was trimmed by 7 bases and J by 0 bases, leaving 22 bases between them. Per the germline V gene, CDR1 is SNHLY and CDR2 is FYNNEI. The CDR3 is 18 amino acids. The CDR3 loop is CASNPDGFNGLSGNTIYF. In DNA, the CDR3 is TGTGCCAGCAACCCCGACGGGTTCAATGGCCTCTCTGGAAACACCATATATTTT.

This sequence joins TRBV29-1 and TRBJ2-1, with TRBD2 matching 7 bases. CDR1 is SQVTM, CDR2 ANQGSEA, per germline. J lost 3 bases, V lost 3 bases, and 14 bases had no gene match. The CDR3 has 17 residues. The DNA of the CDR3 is TGCAGCGTTGAGCCCCACCTTAGGAGCGGGGACTACAATGAGCAGTTCTTC. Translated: CSVEPHLRSGDYNEQFF.

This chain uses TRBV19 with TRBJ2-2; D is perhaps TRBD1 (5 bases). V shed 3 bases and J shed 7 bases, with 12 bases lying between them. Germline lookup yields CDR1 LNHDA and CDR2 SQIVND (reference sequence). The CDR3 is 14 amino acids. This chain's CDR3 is CASSMTRVNGELFF. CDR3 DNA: TGTGCCAGTAGTATGACCAGGGTTAACGGGGAGCTGTTTTTT.

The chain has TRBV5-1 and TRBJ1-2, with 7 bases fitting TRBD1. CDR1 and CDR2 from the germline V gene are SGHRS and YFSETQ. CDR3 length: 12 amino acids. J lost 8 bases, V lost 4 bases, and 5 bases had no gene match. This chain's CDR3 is CASSVDREGYTF. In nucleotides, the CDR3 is TGCGCCAGCAGCGTAGACAGGGAGGGCTACACCTTC.

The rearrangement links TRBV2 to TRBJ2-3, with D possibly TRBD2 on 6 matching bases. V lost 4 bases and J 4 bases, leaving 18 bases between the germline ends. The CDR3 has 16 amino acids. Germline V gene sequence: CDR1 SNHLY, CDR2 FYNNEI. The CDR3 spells CASSVGAGPSSDTQYF. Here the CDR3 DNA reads TGTGCCAGCAGTGTCGGAGCGGGCCCGAGTTCAGATACGCAGTATTTT.

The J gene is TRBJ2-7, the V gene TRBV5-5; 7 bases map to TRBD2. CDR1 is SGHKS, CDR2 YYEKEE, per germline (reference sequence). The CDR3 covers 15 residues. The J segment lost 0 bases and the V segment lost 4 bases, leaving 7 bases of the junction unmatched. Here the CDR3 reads CASSPRDYRSYEQYF. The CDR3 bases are TGTGCCAGCAGCCCGCGGGACTACCGCTCCTACGAGCAGTACTTC.

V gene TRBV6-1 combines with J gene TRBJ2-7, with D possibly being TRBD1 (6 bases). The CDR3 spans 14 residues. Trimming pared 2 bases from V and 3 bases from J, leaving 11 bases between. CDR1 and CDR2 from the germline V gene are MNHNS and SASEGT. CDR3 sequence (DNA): TGTGCCAGCAGTGAATTCAGGGGTGACTACGAGCAGTACTTC. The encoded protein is CASSEFRGDYEQYF.

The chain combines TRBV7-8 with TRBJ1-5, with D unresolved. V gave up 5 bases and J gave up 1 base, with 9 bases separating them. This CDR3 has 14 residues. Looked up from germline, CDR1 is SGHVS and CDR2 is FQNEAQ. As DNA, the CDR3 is TGTGCCAGCAGCCCCTCCGCCAGCAATCAGCCCCAGCATTTT. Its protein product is CASSPSASNQPQHF.

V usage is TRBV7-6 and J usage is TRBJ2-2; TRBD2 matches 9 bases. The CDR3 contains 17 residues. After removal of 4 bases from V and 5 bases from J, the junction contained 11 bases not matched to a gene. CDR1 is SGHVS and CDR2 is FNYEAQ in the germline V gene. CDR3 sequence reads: CASSYSPGLASTGELFF. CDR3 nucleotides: TGTGCCAGCAGCTACTCGCCGGGACTAGCAAGTACCGGGGAGCTGTTTTTT. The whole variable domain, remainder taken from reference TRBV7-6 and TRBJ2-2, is GAGVSQSPRYKVTKRGQDVALRCDPISGHVSLYWYRQALGQGPEFLTYFNYEAQQDKSGLPNDRFSAERPEGSISTLTIQRTEQRDSAMYRCASSYSPGLASTGELFFGEGSRLTVL.

CDR3 bases: TGTGCCAGCAGTTTGATACAGGAGGGCACCGGGGAGCTGTTTTTT. This codes for CASSLIQEGTGELFF. The rearrangement links TRBV28 to TRBJ2-2; a weak D match, TRBD2 (6 bases). The CDR3 is made up of 15 amino acids. V was pared by 3 bases and J by 4 bases, with 12 bases between. CDR1 is MDHEN, CDR2 SYDVKM, per germline.

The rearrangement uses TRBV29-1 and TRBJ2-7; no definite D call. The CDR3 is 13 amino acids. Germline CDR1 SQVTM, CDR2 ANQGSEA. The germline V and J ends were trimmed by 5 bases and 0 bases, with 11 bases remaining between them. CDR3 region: CSVLGGSSYEQYF. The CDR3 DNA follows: TGCAGCGTTTTGGGCGGATCCTCCTACGAGCAGTACTTC.

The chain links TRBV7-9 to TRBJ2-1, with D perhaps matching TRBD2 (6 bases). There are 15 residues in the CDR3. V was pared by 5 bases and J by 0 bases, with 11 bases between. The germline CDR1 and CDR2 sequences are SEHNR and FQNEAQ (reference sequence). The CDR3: CASSPPTSSYNEQFF. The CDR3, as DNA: TGTGCCAGCAGCCCGCCGACTAGCTCCTACAATGAGCAGTTCTTC. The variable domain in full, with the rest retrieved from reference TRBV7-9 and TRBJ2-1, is DTGVSQNPRHKITKRGQNVTFRCDPISEHNRLYWYRQTLGQGPEFLTYFQNEAQLEKSRLLSDRFSAERPKGSFSTLEIQRTEQGDSAMYLCASSPPTSSYNEQFFGPGTRLTVL.

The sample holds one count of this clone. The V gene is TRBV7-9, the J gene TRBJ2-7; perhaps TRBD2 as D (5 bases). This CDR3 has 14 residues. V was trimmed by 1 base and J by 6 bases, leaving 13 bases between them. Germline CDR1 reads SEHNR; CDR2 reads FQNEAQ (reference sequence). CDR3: CASSLGSGGREQYF. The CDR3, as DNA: TGTGCCAGCAGCTTAGGTAGTGGAGGACGCGAGCAGTACTTC.

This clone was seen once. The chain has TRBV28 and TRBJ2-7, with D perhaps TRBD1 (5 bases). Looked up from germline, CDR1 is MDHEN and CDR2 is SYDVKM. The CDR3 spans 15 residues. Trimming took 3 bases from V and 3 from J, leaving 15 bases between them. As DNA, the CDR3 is TGTGCCAGCAGTTTCGTAGTCGTACAGGTCTACGAGCAGTACTTC. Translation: CASSFVVVQVYEQYF. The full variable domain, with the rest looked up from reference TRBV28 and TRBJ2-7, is DVKVTQSSRYLVKRTGEKVFLECVQDMDHENMFWYRQDPGLGLRLIYFSYDVKMKEKGDIPEGYSVSREKKERFSLILESASTNQTSMYLCASSFVVVQVYEQYFGPGTRLTVT.

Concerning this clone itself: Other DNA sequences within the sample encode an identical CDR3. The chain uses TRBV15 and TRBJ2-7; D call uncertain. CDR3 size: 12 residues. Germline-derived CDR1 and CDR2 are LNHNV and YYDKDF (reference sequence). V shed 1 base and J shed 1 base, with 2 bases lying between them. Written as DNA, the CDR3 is TGTGCCACCAGCAGAGGTTCCTACGAGCAGTACTTC. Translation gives CATSRGSYEQYF.

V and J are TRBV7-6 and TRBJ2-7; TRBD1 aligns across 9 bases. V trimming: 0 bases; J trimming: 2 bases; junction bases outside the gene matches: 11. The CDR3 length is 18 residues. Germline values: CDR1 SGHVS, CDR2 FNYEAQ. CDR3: CASSLASTGQGITYEQYF. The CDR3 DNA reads TGTGCCAGCAGCTTAGCGTCGACCGGACAGGGGATAACCTACGAGCAGTACTTC.

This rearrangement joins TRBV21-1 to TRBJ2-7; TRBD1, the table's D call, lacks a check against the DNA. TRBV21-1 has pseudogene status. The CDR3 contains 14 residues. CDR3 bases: TGTGCCAGCAGCAAGGGACAAGTATCATACGAGCAGTACTTC. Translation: CASSKGQVSYEQYF.

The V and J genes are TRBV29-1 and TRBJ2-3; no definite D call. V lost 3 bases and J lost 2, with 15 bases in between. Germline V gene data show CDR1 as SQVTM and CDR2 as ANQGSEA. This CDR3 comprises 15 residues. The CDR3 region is CSVDMWTADTDTQYF. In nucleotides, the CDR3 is TGCAGCGTTGATATGTGGACGGCGGACACAGATACGCAGTATTTT.

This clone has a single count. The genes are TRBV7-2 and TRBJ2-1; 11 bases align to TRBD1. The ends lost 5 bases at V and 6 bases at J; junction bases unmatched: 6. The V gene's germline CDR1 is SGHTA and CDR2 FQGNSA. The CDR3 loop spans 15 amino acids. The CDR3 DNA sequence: TGTGCCAGCAGCAAGCCGGGACAGGGGGGCAATGAGCAGTTCTTC. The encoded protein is CASSKPGQGGNEQFF.

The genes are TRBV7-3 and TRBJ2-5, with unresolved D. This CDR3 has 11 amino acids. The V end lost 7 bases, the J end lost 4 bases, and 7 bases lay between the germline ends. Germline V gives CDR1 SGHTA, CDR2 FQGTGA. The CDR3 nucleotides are TGTGCCAGCACCCCTGGAGAGACCCAGTACTTC. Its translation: CASTPGETQYF.

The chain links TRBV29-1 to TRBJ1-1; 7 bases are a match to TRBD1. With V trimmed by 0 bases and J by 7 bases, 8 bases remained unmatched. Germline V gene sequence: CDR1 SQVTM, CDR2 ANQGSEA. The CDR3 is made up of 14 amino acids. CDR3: CSVEDVRQGGEAFF. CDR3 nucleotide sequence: TGCAGCGTTGAAGATGTCCGTCAGGGGGGTGAAGCTTTCTTT.

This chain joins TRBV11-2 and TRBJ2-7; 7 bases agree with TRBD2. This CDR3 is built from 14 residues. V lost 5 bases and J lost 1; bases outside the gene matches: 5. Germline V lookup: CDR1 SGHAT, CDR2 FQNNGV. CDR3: CASSQRGGSYEQYF. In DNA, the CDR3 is TGTGCCAGCAGCCAGCGGGGTGGTTCCTACGAGCAGTACTTC.